This T cell receptor (beta chain) was recovered during a study of blood T cell repertoires in COVID-19. As for the study in general: Material from acute and convalescent COVID-19 was sourced from the United States, Italy and Spain. In each case, the material was cDNA or gDNA derived from T cells, B-cell-depleted T cells, or PBMCs.

Germline assignment: CDR1 SNHLY and CDR2 FYNNEI. V lost 6 bases to trimming and J lost 2 bases, with 10 bases between them. The CDR3 sequence is 13 residues long. Original methodology: Amplification of reference gene primers was used by the study to estimate nucleated cell counts. TCRdb's table, derived via immunoSEQ multiplex PCR, lists solely in-frame clones and lacks some. The V and J calls and the clone size are those of that table, but D and trimming were determined from the DNA. The table has about 220,000 clones, approximately 84% seen once; the top ten hold 1.9%. Comment on this clone: The sample holds other DNA sequences that translate to the same CDR3.

The specimen was peripheral blood. The TCR comes from a man aged 40-49 years with active or convalescent COVID-19. V and J are TRBV2 and TRBJ1-1, with a tentative D call TRBD1 (6 bases). CDR3 residues: CASSGQPNTEAFF. Written as DNA, the CDR3 is TGTGCCAGCAGCGGACAGCCAAACACTGAAGCTTTCTTT.